These 10 T cell receptor beta chains were sequenced from one sample in a study of shared clonotypes between healthy human individuals (dated by TCRdb to 2020 to 2021). Library construction relied on the immunoSEQ multiplex PCR assay. In TCRdb, the immuneACCESS table is reduced to in-frame sequences with V and J assigned. These tables do not hold every clone; where another copy was compared, an unresolved V gene accounts for under half, and the others remain unexplained. The sample profile shows fewer than 1.6 million clones; around 98.5% of them were found once. The biggest ten clones account for 0.36% of the sample. The sample taken for sequencing was naive CD4+ T cells sorted from blood. Read against the paper, the sample's cell subset or site label means: CD45RA+ positively selected. These receptor sequences come from a man aged 25-40 years in good health.

The chain carries TRBV18 and TRBJ2-1, with a tentative D call TRBD2 (5 bases). The CDR3 sequence is 15 residues long. The V gene's germline CDR1 is KGHSH and CDR2 LQKENI. V lost 2 bases to trimming and J lost 0 bases, with 8 bases between them. DNA for the CDR3: TGTGCCAGCTCACCAGGCGGACTCTCCTACAATGAGCAGTTCTTC. It yields the protein CASSPGGLSYNEQFF.

This rearrangement joins TRBV28 to TRBJ1-5; TRBD1 agrees at 8 bases. Germline CDR1 is MDHEN and CDR2 is SYDVKM. V was clipped by 3 bases and J by 0 bases; unmatched bases: 10. This CDR3 region has 18 residues. CDR3 sequence reads: CASSFPGQESSSNQPQHF. The CDR3 nucleotides are TGTGCCAGCAGTTTTCCGGGACAGGAATCTTCTAGCAATCAGCCCCAGCATTTT.

The rearrangement links TRBV27 to TRBJ2-7; 10 bases are shared with TRBD2. The CDR3 loop spans 14 amino acids. Germline assignment: CDR1 MNHEY and CDR2 SMNVEV (reference sequence). Trimming removed 6 bases from V and 4 bases from J; junction bases left unmatched: 6. The CDR3 protein is CASSKIAGGYEQYF. CDR3 nucleotide sequence: TGTGCCAGCAGCAAAATAGCGGGAGGATACGAGCAGTACTTC.

J is TRBJ2-1 and V is TRBV7-9; 7 nucleotides match TRBD1. The germline CDR1 and CDR2 sequences are SEHNR and FQNEAQ (reference sequence). V lost 4 bases to trimming and J lost 6 bases; unmatched junction nucleotides: 6. The CDR3 sequence is 14 residues long. DNA for the CDR3: TGTGCCAGCAGCTCACTAGACAGGGTCAATGAGCAGTTCTTC. This encodes CASSSLDRVNEQFF.

The CDR3 here is CASSFDRGYTGELFF. CDR3 DNA sequence: TGCGCCAGCAGCTTCGACAGGGGTTACACCGGGGAGCTGTTTTTT. The gene calls are TRBV5-1 and TRBJ2-2; TRBD1 matches at 8 bases. V lost 2 bases and J lost 3; bases outside the gene matches: 3. Germline V gene data show CDR1 as SGHRS and CDR2 as YFSETQ. CDR3 length equals 15 residues.

The chain couples TRBV29-1 to TRBJ2-2; D perhaps matches TRBD2 (6 bases). Trimming removed 7 bases from V and 4 bases from J, with 10 bases in between. Germline V gene data show CDR1 as SQVTM and CDR2 as ANQGSEA. The CDR3 has 12 amino acids. The CDR3 bases are TGCAGCGGCGACGGGGGCACCGGGGAGCTGTTTTTT. Encoded protein: CSGDGGTGELFF.

The chain uses TRBV29-1 and TRBJ1-2; D possibly corresponds to TRBD1 (5 bases). Germline V gene lookup returns CDR1 SQVTM and CDR2 ANQGSEA. The CDR3 is 11 amino acids. V gave up 6 bases and J gave up 8 bases, with 13 bases separating them. CDR3 sequence: CSVAGSGGYTF. The DNA for the CDR3 is TGCAGCGTCGCAGGGTCAGGCGGCTACACCTTC.

The chain links TRBV13 to TRBJ2-5; perhaps TRBD1 as D (5 bases). Germline V gene sequence: CDR1 PRHDT, CDR2 FYEKMQ (reference sequence). The CDR3 totals 14 residues. V gave up 3 bases and J gave up 4 bases, with 12 bases separating them. The CDR3 reads CASSLGRDGETQYF. CDR3 DNA: TGTGCCAGCAGCTTGGGGCGAGACGGAGAGACCCAGTACTTC. The whole variable domain, remainder taken from reference TRBV13 and TRBJ2-5, is AAGVIQSPRHLIKEKRETATLKCYPIPRHDTVYWYQQGPGQDPQFLISFYEKMQSDKGSIPDRFSAQQFSDYHSELNMSSLELGDSALYFCASSLGRDGETQYFGPGTRLLVL.

The CDR3 DNA reads as TGTGCCAGCAGCGTAGCCCTCACACAGGGAATGTTCACAGATACGCAGTATTTT. It yields the protein CASSVALTQGMFTDTQYF. The chain recombines TRBV9 with TRBJ2-3, with D tentatively TRBD1 (6 bases). The CDR3 runs 18 residues. Per the germline V gene, CDR1 is SGDLS and CDR2 is YYNGEE. Deletions cut 0 bases from V and 2 bases from J, with 19 bases between.

As for this clone: Other nucleotide sequences from this sample produce the same CDR3. The chain is built from TRBV9 and TRBJ2-1; unclear D gene. The germline gives CDR1 SGDLS, CDR2 YYNGEE. V was cut by 0 bases and J by 4 bases, with 8 bases left in between. The CDR3 totals 14 residues. The CDR3 DNA is TGTGCCAGCAGCGTAGATAGTCAGTACAATGAGCAGTTCTTC. Translated, it gives CASSVDSQYNEQFF. The full variable domain, its missing parts supplied by reference TRBV9 and TRBJ2-1, is DSGVTQTPKHLITATGQRVTLRCSPRSGDLSVYWYQQSLDQGLQFLIQYYNGEERAKGNILERFSAQQFPDLHSELNLSSLELGDSALYFCASSVDSQYNEQFFGPGTRLTVL.